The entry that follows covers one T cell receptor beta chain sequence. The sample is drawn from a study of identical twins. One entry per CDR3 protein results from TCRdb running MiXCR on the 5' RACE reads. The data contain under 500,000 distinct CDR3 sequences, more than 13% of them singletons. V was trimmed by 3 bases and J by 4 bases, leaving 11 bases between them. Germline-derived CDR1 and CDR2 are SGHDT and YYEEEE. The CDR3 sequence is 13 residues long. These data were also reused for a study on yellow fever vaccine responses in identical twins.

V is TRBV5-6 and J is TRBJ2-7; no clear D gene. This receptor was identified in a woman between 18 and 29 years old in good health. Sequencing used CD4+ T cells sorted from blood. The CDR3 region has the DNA TGTGCCAGCAGCTCTTACGCGTTATACGAGCAGTACTTC. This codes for CASSSYALYEQYF.